Each of the 26 T cell receptor beta chains below was sequenced from the same sample in a study of cytomegalovirus exposure and HLA in healthy donors. Libraries were prepared by immunoSEQ multiplex PCR; TCRdb keeps only in-frame clonotypes and omits some of them. The data show under 200,000 clones, just under 90% seen once. Sequenced sample: PBMCs. Receptors originate from a woman between 18 and 29 years old in good health and CMV-seropositive.

The chain joins TRBV18 to TRBJ2-1, with 13 nucleotides matching TRBD2. V lost 6 bases, J lost 3 bases, and 5 bases stayed unmatched. The CDR3 is 16 amino acids. The germline CDR1 and CDR2 sequences are KGHSH and LQKENI. The chain's CDR3 is CASSQGLAGFYNEQFF. The CDR3 region has the DNA TGTGCCAGCTCTCAGGGACTAGCGGGATTCTACAATGAGCAGTTCTTC.

In its sample, this clone was seen once. Sequence at one end of the junction differs from germline and may be a read error. The J gene is TRBJ2-5, the V gene TRBV7-7; maybe TRBD1 (6 bases). CDR1 and CDR2 (germline): SSHAT, FNYEAQ (reference sequence). The CDR3 consists of 13 residues. CDR3 coding DNA: TGTGCTAGCAGTGTCGGACAGAAAGAGACCCAGTACTTC. Translated, it gives CASSVGQKETQYF.

This clone was picked up many times. This chain connects TRBV28 to TRBJ2-1; TRBD2 agrees at 8 bases. With 5 bases clipped from V and 2 bases from J, the junction kept 2 bases outside the gene matches. The CDR3 covers 14 residues. Germline lookup yields CDR1 MDHEN and CDR2 SYDVKM. The CDR3 reads CASSLGLAYNEQFF. CDR3 bases: TGTGCCAGCAGTCTGGGACTAGCCTACAATGAGCAGTTCTTC.

This clone was seen only once. The chain's CDR3 is CASSLGLAGVGETQYF. CDR3 DNA: TGTGCCAGCAGCTTAGGGCTAGCGGGAGTGGGAGAGACCCAGTACTTC. V and J are TRBV7-9 and TRBJ2-5, with 10 bases aligning to TRBD2. The length of the CDR3 is 16 residues. Germline V gene data show CDR1 as SEHNR and CDR2 as FQNEAQ (reference sequence). Trimming took 1 base from V and 4 from J; bases not matched to a gene: 6.

The chain couples TRBV29-1 to TRBJ2-7; D is perhaps TRBD2 (5 bases). From germline, CDR1 is SQVTM and CDR2 ANQGSEA. V lost 0 bases, J lost 0 bases, and 15 bases lay in between. This CDR3 has 16 amino acids. CDR3 sequence (DNA): TGCAGCGTTGAAGATTATGAGGGCCCCAGCTCCTACGAGCAGTACTTC. This encodes CSVEDYEGPSSYEQYF.

This chain uses TRBV5-4 with TRBJ2-6; D is perhaps TRBD1 (5 bases). Germline V gene data show CDR1 as SGHNT and CDR2 as YYREEE (reference sequence). V dropped 3 bases and J dropped 2 bases, with 12 bases sitting between them. The CDR3 has 16 residues. CDR3 coding DNA: TGTGCCAGCAGCTCTCTCCAGGGTGCTGGGGCCAACGTCCTGACTTTC. This translates into CASSSLQGAGANVLTF.

This chain links TRBV5-6 with TRBJ2-1; TRBD2 aligns across 7 bases. The CDR3 sequence is 14 residues long. Germline CDR1 is SGHDT and CDR2 is YYEEEE. V trimming: 0 bases; J trimming: 9 bases; junction bases outside the gene matches: 6. The CDR3 sequence: CASSLATSAAEQFF. The CDR3 DNA follows: TGTGCCAGCAGCTTGGCCACTAGCGCAGCTGAGCAGTTCTTC.

The V gene is TRBV25-1, the J gene TRBJ1-4; 9 bases are a match to TRBD1. The CDR3 has 16 residues. The germline gives CDR1 MGHDK, CDR2 SYGVNS. J was trimmed by 0 bases and V by 3 bases; bases with no gene match: 2. CDR3 sequence reads: CASSDGQGPTNEKLFF. The CDR3 DNA sequence: TGTGCCAGCAGTGACGGACAGGGGCCAACTAATGAAAAACTGTTTTTT.

J is TRBJ2-4 and V is TRBV19, with D possibly TRBD1 on 5 matching bases. The CDR3 totals 15 residues. The V end lost 7 bases, the J end lost 4 bases, and 17 bases lay between the germline ends. Germline-derived CDR1 and CDR2 are LNHDA and SQIVND (reference sequence). In DNA, the CDR3 is TGTGCCAGTAATGGGCTCGACGCAGGGAAAAACATTCAGTACTTC. Its protein product is CASNGLDAGKNIQYF.

The gene calls are TRBV28 and TRBJ2-7, with D maybe TRBD2 (6 bases). CDR3 size: 15 residues. V dropped 9 bases and J dropped 3 bases, with 21 bases sitting between them. Germline CDR1 MDHEN, CDR2 SYDVKM. CDR3: CASRLHTGGIYEQYF. The CDR3 DNA sequence: TGTGCCAGTCGCCTCCACACCGGAGGGATCTACGAGCAGTACTTC.

This chain uses TRBV27 with TRBJ2-5; TRBD2 might be the D (5 bases). CDR1 MNHEY and CDR2 SMNVEV come from the germline V gene (reference sequence). Trimming stripped 5 bases from V and 0 bases from J, with 16 bases between. The CDR3 runs 16 residues. The CDR3 region is CASSTYSGQYQETQYF. DNA for the CDR3: TGTGCCAGCAGTACCTACAGCGGCCAGTACCAAGAGACCCAGTACTTC.

This clone has just one count. The CDR3: CASSSDTYEQYF. The CDR3 DNA sequence: TGCGCCAGCAGTTCGGACACCTACGAGCAGTACTTC. The chain carries TRBV10-2 and TRBJ2-7; D possibly corresponds to TRBD1 (5 bases). V lost 5 bases, J lost 2 bases, and 7 bases lay in between. Germline CDR1 reads WSHSY; CDR2 reads SAAADI. The CDR3 is made up of 12 amino acids.

J is TRBJ2-3 and V is TRBV2; D is possibly TRBD2 (5 bases). V lost 1 base, J lost 2 bases, and 10 bases lay in between. This CDR3 spans 15 amino acids. CDR1 and CDR2 from the germline V gene are SNHLY and FYNNEI. The CDR3 here is CASSEVGLTTDTQYF. DNA for the CDR3: TGTGCCAGCAGTGAAGTTGGACTTACCACAGATACGCAGTATTTT.

This clone has a handful of counts. The rearrangement joins TRBV20-1 to TRBJ2-1, with a possible D match to TRBD2 (5 bases). The CDR3 length is 11 residues. Germline CDR1 DFQATT, CDR2 SNEGSKA (reference sequence). V was cut by 2 bases and J by 9 bases, with 8 bases left in between. The CDR3 coding sequence is TGCAGTGCTAGACTCCGGGGTGAGCAGTTCTTC. It translates to CSARLRGEQFF.

The rearrangement links TRBV18 to TRBJ2-2, with D tentatively TRBD2 (6 bases). The CDR3 extends over 15 amino acids. Germline V gives CDR1 KGHSH, CDR2 LQKENI. V dropped 4 bases and J dropped 5 bases, with 14 bases sitting between them. CDR3 residues: CASSLGQGGTGELFF. The CDR3 DNA sequence: TGTGCCAGCTCACTTGGTCAGGGAGGAACCGGGGAGCTGTTTTTT.

This clone was counted a few times. This chain joins TRBV9 and TRBJ2-1; the match to TRBD2 covers 8 bases. The V and J ends lost 3 bases and 4 bases, in that order; junction bases with no gene match: 6. CDR3 length equals 15 residues. Germline V CDR1 and CDR2: SGDLS, YYNGEE. The CDR3 here is CASSGIAGGYNEQFF. In nucleotides, the CDR3 is TGTGCCAGCAGCGGAATTGCGGGAGGTTACAATGAGCAGTTCTTC. Full variable domain (remainder filled in from reference TRBV9 and TRBJ2-1): DSGVTQTPKHLITATGQRVTLRCSPRSGDLSVYWYQQSLDQGLQFLIQYYNGEERAKGNILERFSAQQFPDLHSELNLSSLELGDSALYFCASSGIAGGYNEQFFGPGTRLTVL.

In this sample, this clone turned up a few times. The rearrangement uses TRBV5-1 and TRBJ2-7; D perhaps matches TRBD2 (5 bases). CDR1 is SGHRS and CDR2 is YFSETQ in the germline V gene. Trimming cost V 2 bases and J 5 bases, with 11 bases left between them. The CDR3 sequence is 13 residues long. CDR3 DNA: TGCGCCAGCAGCTTTGCCCCGCGGGACGAGCAGTACTTC. Its protein product is CASSFAPRDEQYF. Variable domain in full (rest from reference TRBV5-1 and TRBJ2-7): KAGVTQTPRYLIKTRGQQVTLSCSPISGHRSVSWYQQTPGQGLQFLFEYFSETQRNKGNFPGRFSGRQFSNSRSEMNVSTLELGDSALYLCASSFAPRDEQYFGPGTRLTVT.

This rearrangement joins TRBV6-5 to TRBJ2-1; TRBD2 matches 13 bases. The CDR3 consists of 16 residues. Germline V gene data show CDR1 as MNHEY and CDR2 as SVGAGI. With V trimmed by 4 bases and J by 4 bases, 4 bases remained unmatched. CDR3 nucleotide sequence: TGTGCCAGCAGTTCCCCGACTAGCGGGAGGTACAATGAGCAGTTCTTC. Its protein is CASSSPTSGRYNEQFF.

The rearrangement joins TRBV15 to TRBJ2-2, with 10 bases lining up with TRBD2. CDR3 length: 18 residues. CDR1 is LNHNV and CDR2 is YYDKDF in the germline V gene (reference sequence). Losses at the gene ends were 5 bases for V and 5 bases for J; bases not matched to a gene: 14. CDR3 sequence: CATSAPTSGAVITGELFF. CDR3 nucleotides: TGTGCCACCAGCGCCCCCACTAGCGGGGCCGTAATTACCGGGGAGCTGTTTTTT.

The count of this clone is one. The V call is TRBV19, the J call TRBJ2-7; 8 bases are shared with TRBD1. The CDR3 loop spans 14 amino acids. With 1 base clipped from V and 5 bases from J, the junction kept 4 bases outside the gene matches. The germline CDR1 and CDR2 sequences are LNHDA and SQIVND (reference sequence). Here the CDR3 reads CASSIVGTGHEQYF. CDR3 nucleotides: TGTGCCAGTAGTATAGTAGGGACAGGCCACGAGCAGTACTTC.

The chain employs TRBV27 and TRBJ2-7; 7 bases fit TRBD2. The CDR3 is made up of 14 amino acids. Germline CDR1 MNHEY, CDR2 SMNVEV (reference sequence). Losses at the gene ends were 3 bases for V and 2 bases for J; bases not matched to a gene: 4. The CDR3 bases are TGTGCCAGCAGTTTTTCTAGCGGTCCCTACGAGCAGTACTTC. It translates to CASSFSSGPYEQYF.

The J gene is TRBJ2-1, the V gene TRBV11-2; possible D gene TRBD2, 6 bases. V dropped 3 bases and J dropped 0 bases, with 12 bases sitting between them. Germline V gives CDR1 SGHAT, CDR2 FQNNGV. The CDR3 extends over 16 amino acids. CDR3 nucleotides: TGTGCCAGCAGCTTTTGGGACGGGAGCTCCTACAATGAGCAGTTCTTC. Its translation: CASSFWDGSSYNEQFF.

The chain recombines TRBV11-2 with TRBJ1-1; no firm D call. The V gene's germline CDR1 is SGHAT and CDR2 FQNNGV. The CDR3 contains 13 residues. V was clipped by 5 bases and J by 1 base, with 8 bases between them. The CDR3 coding sequence is TGTGCCAGCAGCCCCGACTGGAACACTGAAGCTTTCTTT. This encodes CASSPDWNTEAFF.

V usage is TRBV9 and J usage is TRBJ1-2, with D possibly TRBD1 on 6 matching bases. Per germline, CDR1 SGDLS and CDR2 YYNGEE. V was pared by 2 bases and J by 6 bases, with 11 bases between. This CDR3 is built from 13 residues. In DNA, the CDR3 is TGTGCCAGCAGCGTGGTGAACAGGGATGGCTACACCTTC. Residues: CASSVVNRDGYTF.

This clone has only a few counts. This chain connects TRBV7-2 to TRBJ1-1; 7 nucleotides line up with TRBD1. After removal of 3 bases from V and 5 bases from J, the junction contained 3 bases not matched to a gene. The germline gives CDR1 SGHTA, CDR2 FQGNSA. CDR3 size: 13 residues. The CDR3 protein is CASSFDRDTEAFF. The CDR3 DNA reads as TGTGCCAGCAGCTTCGACAGGGATACTGAAGCTTTCTTT.

The rearrangement links TRBV6-6 to TRBJ2-5; D gene unclear. Trimming removed 10 bases from V and 5 bases from J, with 5 bases in between. Germline loops: CDR1 MNHNY, CDR2 SVGAGI (reference sequence). The CDR3 length is 9 residues. CDR3 nucleotide sequence: TGTGCCACCGGGGAGACCCAGTACTTC. Translating it yields CATGETQYF.